The source of this TCR beta chain is a study of blood T cells in healthy people across ages. Study findings and constraints: The fall in TCR beta diversity per million T cells was roughly linear with age.

Details on this clonotype: Its antigen is undetermined.

This CDR3 contains 16 residues. From germline, CDR1 is LNHDA and CDR2 SQIVND (reference sequence). The germline V and J ends were trimmed by 5 bases and 5 bases, with 19 bases remaining between them. Sample donors were healthy Caucasian individuals that came from Russia, aged roughly 6 to 95. Each sample used at least 7 million PBMCs. The total RNA that was extracted per sample amounted to at least 6 micrograms. The authors ran a second PCR of about 6 to 12 cycles using a sample-barcoded 5' primer and a J-beta primer mix. One entry per CDR3 protein results from TCRdb running MiXCR on the 5' RACE reads. The sample lists more than 1.4 million distinct CDR3 sequences, 40% to 50% occurring once.

The sample taken for sequencing was blood. The chain has TRBV19 and TRBJ2-1, with D possibly being TRBD1 or TRBD2 (7 bases each). The TCR was taken from a woman aged 18-29 years in good health. CDR3 bases: TGTGCCAGTAGTGCGTCAGGGGGGGCGTTCAACAATGAGCAGTTCTTC. Amino acids: CASSASGGAFNNEQFF.